These T cell receptor beta chains were read from a single sample in a study of blood T cell repertoires in COVID-19. TCRdb's table, derived via immunoSEQ multiplex PCR, lists solely in-frame clones and lacks some. The data show tens of thousands of clones, about 74% seen once. Material for sequencing was peripheral blood. The receptors here all came from a man between 70 and 80 years old with COVID-19, enrolled during active disease. The CDR3 runs from the conserved cysteine through the conserved F or W. The D gene is left open where the match is weak. Clone size is stated in some rows and not others, as once, few, many or a class when expanded.

d_call,v_call,clone_size,j_call,cdr3_nt,cdr3_aa
-,TRBV3-1/TRBV3-2,-,TRBJ2-1,TGTGCCAGCAGCCAAGTGAGGATTTCCTACAATGAGCAGTTCTTC,CASSQVRISYNEQFF
TRBD1,TRBV13,-,TRBJ2-4,TGTGCCAGCAGTGAGGGACAGGGCGGCATCCAGTACTTC,CASSEGQGGIQYF
TRBD2,TRBV10-3,-,TRBJ2-5,TGTGCCATCGACGAGGAGGGCGGGGGGGCTCGAGAGACCCAGTACTTC,CAIDEEGGGARETQYF
-,TRBV7-2,-,TRBJ2-7,TGTGCCAGCAGCTTAGGACGGAGCTCCTACGAGCAGTACTTC,CASSLGRSSYEQYF
TRBD1,TRBV27,-,TRBJ1-6,TGTGCCAGCAGCCGGGACAGGGGTAATTCACCCCTCCACTTT,CASSRDRGNSPLHF
-,TRBV11-1,-,TRBJ1-4,TGTGCCAGCAGCCGGGGGTTTGGTAATGAAAAACTGTTTTTT,CASSRGFGNEKLFF
-,TRBV5-4,few,TRBJ2-7,TGTGCCAGCAGCCTGGACGGGGGCTACGAGCAGTACTTC,CASSLDGGYEQYF
-,TRBV7-2,few,TRBJ1-3,TGTGCCAGCAGCTATACAACTGGGGCGGCGAGCTCTGGAAACACCATATATTTT,CASSYTTGAASSGNTIYF
-,TRBV12-3/TRBV12-4,few,TRBJ1-2,TGTGCCAGCACGTGGGCGGGCTATGGCTACACCTTC,CASTWAGYGYTF
TRBD2,TRBV6-5,-,TRBJ2-2,TGTGCCAGCAGTATCCTAGCGGGAGGTACCGGGGAGCTGTTTTTT,CASSILAGGTGELFF